One and the same sample provided the 25 T cell receptor beta chains below, sequenced in a study of blood T cell repertoires in COVID-19. Sequencing used immunoSEQ multiplex PCR; TCRdb keeps in-frame clones, though not all of them. The sample has fewer than 250,000 clones; around 90% are singletons. The material sequenced was peripheral blood. These receptor sequences come from a man in his 60s who had recovered from COVID-19.

In nucleotides, the CDR3 is TGTGCTAGTGCCACCCCCGGGGGGTTCTATGGCTACACCTTC. Its protein is CASATPGGFYGYTF. The chain recombines TRBV12-5 with TRBJ1-2; a possible D gene is TRBD1 (5 bases). Germline V lookup: CDR1 LGHNT, CDR2 FRNRAP. The CDR3 runs to 14 residues. V lost 7 bases, J lost 4 bases, and 16 bases lay in between. Full variable domain (rest looked up from reference TRBV12-5 and TRBJ1-2): DARVTQTPRHKVTEMGQEVTMRCQPILGHNTVFWYRQTMMQGLELLAYFRNRAPLDDSGMPKDRFSAEMPDATLATLKIQPSEPRDSAVYFCASATPGGFYGYTFGSGTRLTVV.

The V call is TRBV5-6, the J call TRBJ1-2, with D possibly matching TRBD1 (5 bases). V was clipped by 2 bases and J by 3 bases, with 11 bases between them. The CDR3 sequence is 14 residues long. Germline-derived CDR1 and CDR2 are SGHDT and YYEEEE. The CDR3 region is CASSFPGRDYGYTF. DNA of the CDR3: TGTGCCAGCAGCTTTCCAGGGCGTGACTATGGCTACACCTTC.

The V gene is TRBV14, the J gene TRBJ2-2; D possibly corresponds to TRBD2 (5 bases). The CDR3 totals 13 residues. Germline CDR1 and CDR2: SGHDN and FVKESK. V was cut by 1 base and J by 13 bases, with 13 bases left in between. The CDR3 sequence is CASSQVRLGRLFF. In DNA, the CDR3 is TGTGCCAGCAGCCAAGTTAGACTGGGGAGGCTGTTTTTT. Full variable domain (rest looked up from reference TRBV14 and TRBJ2-2): EAGVTQFPSHSVIEKGQTVTLRCDPISGHDNLYWYRRVMGKEIKFLLHFVKESKQDESGMPNNRFLAERTGGTYSTLKVQPAELEDSGVYFCASSQVRLGRLFFGEGSRLTVL.

The rearrangement joins TRBV5-4 to TRBJ2-5, with 9 positions matching TRBD2. The CDR3 contains 16 residues. CDR1 is SGHNT, CDR2 YYREEE, per germline (reference sequence). J lost 2 bases, V lost 1 base, and 6 bases had no gene match. The CDR3 sequence: CASSLMERGEQETQYF. The CDR3, as DNA: TGTGCCAGCAGCTTGATGGAGCGGGGGGAACAAGAGACCCAGTACTTC.

The genes are TRBV9 and TRBJ2-3; 11 bases are a match to TRBD2. The CDR3 loop spans 14 amino acids. In germline, CDR1 is SGDLS, CDR2 YYNGEE. Trimming cost V 5 bases and J 4 bases; bases outside gene matches: 3. CDR3 DNA: TGTGCCAGCAGTCCGGGACTAGCGGCAGATACGCAGTATTTT. As protein: CASSPGLAADTQYF.

The genes are TRBV7-9 and TRBJ2-1, with D possibly being TRBD1 (6 bases). Trimming left V 3 bases short and J 7 bases short, with 7 bases between. This CDR3 has 12 residues. The germline gives CDR1 SEHNR, CDR2 FQNEAQ (reference sequence). CDR3 sequence: CASSFQGNEQFF. CDR3 DNA sequence: TGTGCCAGCAGCTTTCAGGGGAATGAGCAGTTCTTC.

The rearrangement links TRBV2 to TRBJ1-5, with TRBD1 as a possible D gene (5 bases). Trimming stripped 0 bases from V and 5 bases from J, with 14 bases between. Germline assignment: CDR1 SNHLY and CDR2 FYNNEI. The CDR3 has 16 amino acids. Here the CDR3 reads CASSEAGRVRDQPQHF. CDR3 nucleotides: TGTGCCAGCAGTGAAGCTGGCAGGGTACGGGATCAGCCCCAGCATTTT.

This clone has just one count. The gene calls are TRBV5-1 and TRBJ2-1; a possible D gene is TRBD2 (6 bases). CDR1 is SGHRS, CDR2 YFSETQ, per germline. There are 14 residues in the CDR3. The V and J ends lost 0 bases and 10 bases respectively, with 14 bases between them. In DNA form, the CDR3 reads TGCGCCAGCAGCTTGGTTCAGACGGAGGGCGAGCAGTTCTTC. This gives the protein CASSLVQTEGEQFF.

The V and J genes are TRBV5-8 and TRBJ1-6, with TRBD1 as a possible D gene (6 bases). The CDR3 is 16 residues long. Germline V gives CDR1 SGHTS, CDR2 YDEGEE. V gave up 0 bases and J gave up 5 bases, with 12 bases separating them. CDR3 DNA: TGTGCCAGCAGCTTGGGCGGGGGCGCTAATAATTCACCCCTCCACTTT. This encodes CASSLGGGANNSPLHF.

The chain recombines TRBV7-9 with TRBJ2-7, with 10 bases that match TRBD2. Germline trimming cut 3 bases from V and 4 bases from J; bases unmatched to any gene: 6. The CDR3 runs 15 residues. The V gene's germline CDR1 is SEHNR and CDR2 FQNEAQ (reference sequence). CDR3 bases: TGTGCCAGCAGCTTCCCGACTAGCGGGTTATACGAGCAGTACTTC. Its protein is CASSFPTSGLYEQYF.

This clone was observed a few times. The gene calls are TRBV19 and TRBJ1-4; a possible D gene is TRBD1 (6 bases). CDR1 is LNHDA and CDR2 is SQIVND in the germline V gene (reference sequence). Trimming removed 5 bases from V and 2 bases from J, with 12 bases in between. The CDR3 totals 15 residues. The CDR3 DNA follows: TGTGCCAGTAGTCTTCGACAGGCCACTAATGAAAAACTGTTTTTT. Translated: CASSLRQATNEKLFF.

The chain combines TRBV6-4 with TRBJ2-2; the match to TRBD1 covers 7 bases. CDR1 and CDR2 (germline): MRHNA, SNTAGT. This CDR3 comprises 16 residues. V lost 6 bases to trimming and J lost 1 base; unmatched junction nucleotides: 8. CDR3 nucleotide sequence: TGTGCCAGCAGCGCTCAAAGGACAGGGAACACCGGGGAGCTGTTTTTT. Its protein is CASSAQRTGNTGELFF.

This rearrangement joins TRBV7-9 to TRBJ2-5, with 7 bases aligning to TRBD2. CDR1 is SEHNR, CDR2 FQNEAQ, per germline (reference sequence). This CDR3 region has 14 residues. The J segment lost 8 bases and the V segment lost 5 bases, leaving 11 bases of the junction unmatched. CDR3 loop: CASSLPGRGYTQYF. CDR3 DNA sequence: TGTGCCAGCAGCCTCCCGGGGCGGGGGTATACCCAGTACTTC.

The V gene is TRBV24-1, the J gene TRBJ1-2; no clear D. CDR3 length equals 14 residues. Looked up from germline, CDR1 is KGHDR and CDR2 is SFDVKD. Trimming stripped 4 bases from V and 4 bases from J, with 12 bases between. CDR3: CATSEVGVGYGYTF. The CDR3 DNA is TGTGCCACCAGTGAGGTGGGAGTAGGCTATGGCTACACCTTC.

This rearrangement joins TRBV2 to TRBJ1-3; the match to TRBD1 covers 9 bases. This CDR3 comprises 14 residues. Germline V CDR1 and CDR2: SNHLY, FYNNEI. V trimming: 6 bases; J trimming: 4 bases; junction bases outside the gene matches: 4. Written as DNA, the CDR3 is TGTGCCAGCAGGGGGACAGGGTTCGGAAACACCATATATTTT. As protein: CASRGTGFGNTIYF.

This clone occurred once. The chain links TRBV27 to TRBJ2-3; 7 bases align to TRBD2. This CDR3 has 16 residues. Looked up from germline, CDR1 is MNHEY and CDR2 is SMNVEV (reference sequence). V shed 4 bases, J shed 0 bases, and the junction held 7 bases outside the gene matches. CDR3 region: CASSSLGGSSTDTQYF. CDR3 nucleotides: TGTGCCAGCAGTTCCCTCGGGGGGTCTAGCACAGATACGCAGTATTTT.

This chain connects TRBV3-1 (or the pseudogene TRBV3-2) to TRBJ1-4, with 9 nucleotides matching TRBD1. Germline V CDR1 and CDR2: LGHDT, YNNKEL (reference sequence). The CDR3 consists of 16 residues. With V trimmed by 0 bases and J by 6 bases, 5 bases remained unmatched. CDR3: CASSQEGQGSYEKLFF. The CDR3 bases are TGTGCCAGCAGCCAAGAGGGACAGGGATCTTATGAAAAACTGTTTTTT.

The J gene is TRBJ1-1, the V gene TRBV5-1; D unresolved. V was pared by 4 bases and J by 4 bases, with 17 bases between. This CDR3 comprises 15 residues. The germline V gene encodes CDR1 SGHRS and CDR2 YFSETQ. This CDR3 reads CASSRKTADPTEAFF. CDR3 sequence (DNA): TGCGCCAGCAGCCGTAAAACAGCTGACCCCACTGAAGCTTTCTTT.

The rearrangement joins TRBV3-1 (or the pseudogene TRBV3-2) to TRBJ1-5; maybe TRBD1 (6 bases). Between the trimmed V and J ends, which lost 8 bases and 4 bases, there was a span of 15 bases. This CDR3 comprises 14 residues. Per germline, CDR1 LGHDT and CDR2 YNNKEL (reference sequence). The CDR3 region has the DNA TGTGCCAGCGGGGGCGGCCACTTAAATCAGCCCCAGCATTTT. Amino acid sequence: CASGGGHLNQPQHF.

The V and J genes are TRBV19 and TRBJ2-2; 7 nucleotides agree with TRBD2. The V gene end was trimmed by 8 bases and the J gene end by 1 base; junction bases not matched to a gene: 7. Looked up from germline, CDR1 is LNHDA and CDR2 is SQIVND (reference sequence). The length of the CDR3 is 15 residues. The CDR3 reads CASRLGEGNTGELFF. CDR3 in DNA: TGTGCCAGTCGGCTGGGGGAGGGGAACACCGGGGAGCTGTTTTTT.

The rearrangement links TRBV3-1 (or the pseudogene TRBV3-2) to TRBJ1-5, with a possible D match to TRBD1 (5 bases). In germline, CDR1 is LGHDT, CDR2 YNNKEL (reference sequence). V gave up 1 base and J gave up 6 bases, with 10 bases separating them. CDR3 length: 14 residues. CDR3 sequence reads: CASSQGGEGQPQHF. CDR3 sequence (DNA): TGTGCCAGCAGCCAAGGGGGCGAAGGTCAGCCCCAGCATTTT.

This clone appeared once. The rearrangement joins TRBV2 to TRBJ2-5; 14 bases are a match to TRBD2. V gave up 4 bases and J gave up 5 bases; unmatched junction bases: 6. This CDR3 region has 16 residues. Germline CDR1 and CDR2: SNHLY and FYNNEI. The CDR3 sequence is CASSGGLAGGRETQYF. CDR3 bases: TGTGCCAGCAGTGGCGGACTAGCGGGGGGCCGCGAGACCCAGTACTTC.

In regard to this clone: The DNA is left out, because the CDR3 cannot be placed on it with certainty; the CDR3 is given as TCRdb lists it. The gene calls are TRBV19 and TRBJ1-2; the D call TRBD1 from the table was never checked on the DNA. The length of the CDR3 is 14 amino acids, counting both ends. CDR1 and CDR2 (germline): LNHDA, SQIVND (reference sequence). The CDR3 region is CASSILADRGGYTF.

With respect to this clone: The same CDR3 can be traced to other DNA sequences in this sample. The chain joins TRBV19 to TRBJ1-1, with D maybe TRBD1 (5 bases). The CDR3 runs 15 residues. With 1 base removed from V and 1 base from J, the gap between germline ends came to 10 bases. Germline assignment: CDR1 LNHDA and CDR2 SQIVND (reference sequence). The CDR3, as DNA: TGTGCCAGTAGTATAGGCGGCAGGGCGAACACTGAAGCTTTCTTT. It translates to CASSIGGRANTEAFF.

This clone was found once. The chain combines TRBV4-1 with TRBJ1-2; D unresolved. Germline V CDR1 and CDR2: MGHRA, YSYEKL. V lost 0 bases and J 4 bases, leaving 12 bases between the germline ends. The CDR3 loop spans 15 amino acids. CDR3 in amino acids: CASSQEERAGYGYTF. DNA for the CDR3: TGCGCCAGCAGCCAAGAGGAGAGAGCTGGCTATGGCTACACCTTC.